A selection of T cell receptor beta chains follows, all from one sample in a study of blood T cells in healthy people across ages. Using its own MiXCR run on the 5' RACE reads, TCRdb lists one record per CDR3 protein. The table lists some 1,800,000 distinct CDR3 sequences, 35% to 50% of them singletons. Sequencing input: blood. The source is a human donor in good health. Each CDR3 is given with its conserved first and last residue. A D gene is named only where the DNA matches it firmly. Some rows have no size entry. The others give once, few or many, or a class for an expanded clone.

D gene	clone size	J gene	V gene	CDR3 protein	CDR3 DNA
.	few	TRBJ2-7	TRBV12-3/TRBV12-4	CASSFTEGYEQYF	TGTGCCAGCAGTTTCACGGAAGGGTACGAGCAGTACTTC
.	.	TRBJ1-1	TRBV20-1	CSARDWLNTEAFF	TGCAGTGCTAGAGATTGGTTGAACACTGAAGCTTTCTTT
.	.	TRBJ1-1	TRBV18	CASSRGGSGLGTEAFF	TGTGCCAGCTCGCGGGGAGGGAGTGGATTGGGCACTGAAGCTTTCTTT
TRBD1	.	TRBJ1-1	TRBV2	CASRRDSQGTEAFF	TGTGCCAGCAGGCGGGACAGCCAGGGCACTGAAGCTTTCTTT
TRBD2	.	TRBJ2-5	TRBV20-1	CSASAASGIQETQYF	TGCAGTGCTAGTGCGGCTAGCGGGATTCAAGAGACCCAGTACTTC
TRBD1	.	TRBJ1-1	TRBV10-3	CAISGQPRDSSLEAFF	TGTGCCATCAGTGGCCAACCGCGGGACAGCTCCCTAGAAGCTTTCTTT
.	.	TRBJ1-6	TRBV20-1	CSARDGSSYNSPLHF	TGCAGTGCTAGAGATGGGAGCTCCTATAATTCACCCCTCCACTTT
.	.	TRBJ2-2	TRBV24-1	CATSDFGDGELFF	TGTGCCACCAGCGATTTCGGGGACGGGGAGCTGTTTTTT
.	.	TRBJ2-5	TRBV27	CASSPQRLVETQYF	TGTGCCAGCAGTCCGCAACGACTAGTCGAGACCCAGTACTTC
.	.	TRBJ2-7	TRBV6-1	CASSAGNHYEQYF	TGTGCCAGCAGTGCCGGGAATCACTACGAGCAGTACTTC
.	.	TRBJ1-1	TRBV20-1	CSARGLTGTEAFF	TGCAGTGCTAGAGGACTCACGGGGACTGAAGCTTTCTTT
.	few	TRBJ1-6	TRBV5-6	CASSLEGTNSPLHF	TGTGCCAGCAGCTTGGAGGGTACCAATTCACCCCTCCACTTT
TRBD2	few	TRBJ2-1	TRBV6-2/TRBV6-3	CASSSSGGYYNEQFF	TGTGCCAGCAGTTCCAGCGGGGGCTATTACAATGAGCAGTTCTTC
TRBD1	.	TRBJ2-7	TRBV15	CATSQPTGQGYEQYF	TGTGCCACCAGCCAACCCACGGGACAGGGTTACGAGCAGTACTTC
TRBD1	.	TRBJ2-1	TRBV28	CATYGQGGYNEQFF	TGTGCCACCTACGGACAGGGGGGTTACAATGAGCAGTTCTTC
TRBD1	many	TRBJ2-1	TRBV10-3	CAISPGTGAGEQFF	TGTGCCATCAGCCCCGGGACAGGGGCAGGTGAGCAGTTCTTC
.	.	TRBJ1-4	TRBV7-8	CASSPPYEQGEKLFF	TGTGCCAGCAGCCCCCCCTACGAACAAGGTGAAAAACTGTTTTTT
.	.	TRBJ1-2	TRBV7-2	CASSLEATGFNGYTF	TGTGCCAGCAGCTTAGAGGCCACAGGGTTCAATGGCTACACCTTC
TRBD2	.	TRBJ2-7	TRBV14	CASSQEWGGYYEQYF	TGTGCCAGCAGCCAAGAATGGGGAGGGTACTACGAGCAGTACTTC
TRBD1	.	TRBJ2-6	TRBV5-1	CASSTVTGGRTGANVLTF	TGCGCCAGCAGCACCGTGACAGGGGGACGGACTGGGGCCAACGTCCTGACTTTC
.	.	TRBJ1-1	TRBV7-9	CASIRLISNRDPPSWEAFF	TGTGCCAGCATCAGATTGATCTCAAACCGGGATCCACCATCCTGGGAAGCTTTCTTT
TRBD1	.	TRBJ1-1	TRBV12-3/TRBV12-4	CASRETGFEAEAFF	TGTGCCAGCAGGGAGACAGGGTTTGAGGCTGAAGCTTTCTTT
TRBD2	.	TRBJ2-3	TRBV4-1	CASSQPLRGDPTDTQYF	TGCGCCAGCAGCCAACCATTGCGGGGGGACCCCACAGATACGCAGTATTTT
.	.	TRBJ1-2	TRBV12-3/TRBV12-4	CASRFSPTGDNYGYTF	TGTGCCAGCCGATTCTCCCCGACAGGAGACAACTATGGCTACACCTTC
TRBD2	few	TRBJ2-5	TRBV7-3	CASSLVWAGGTETQYF	TGTGCCAGCAGCTTAGTATGGGCGGGGGGCACGGAGACCCAGTACTTC
.	once	TRBJ2-1	TRBV4-2	CASSQGFVEYNEHFF	TGTGCCAGCAGTCAGGGTTTCGTCGAGTACAATGAGCATTTCTTC
.	few	TRBJ1-6	TRBV5-1	CASRGQDLSSPLHF	TGCGCCAGCAGGGGACAAGATCTATCTTCACCCCTCCACTTT
TRBD1	.	TRBJ2-5	TRBV12-3/TRBV12-4	CASRGQGRRWTQYF	TGTGCCAGCAGGGGACAGGGGCGGCGTTGGACCCAGTACTTC
TRBD1	.	TRBJ1-2	TRBV7-2	CASSLTGTGGAGYGYTF	TGTGCCAGCAGCCTTACCGGGACAGGGGGCGCCGGCTATGGCTACACCTTC
.	.	TRBJ2-6	TRBV5-1	CASTGNSGANVLTF	TGCGCCAGCACGGGGAACTCTGGGGCCAACGTCCTGACTTTC
.	.	TRBJ1-1	TRBV27	CASRSGPNTEAFF	TGTGCCAGCCGGTCGGGGCCGAACACTGAAGCTTTCTTT
TRBD2	few	TRBJ2-3	TRBV28	CASSLRIAGRSNTDTQYF	TGTGCCAGCAGTTTGAGAATAGCGGGGAGATCGAACACAGATACGCAGTATTTT
TRBD1	few	TRBJ2-6	TRBV7-2	CASSWTGNTGANVLTF	TGTGCCAGCAGCTGGACAGGCAATACTGGGGCCAACGTCCTGACTTTC
TRBD2	.	TRBJ2-7	TRBV11-2	CASSLVSGENYKQYF	TGTGCCAGCAGCTTAGTTAGCGGGGAGAACTACAAGCAGTACTTC
.	.	TRBJ2-3	TRBV20-1	CSAQDTRGGTDTQYF	TGCAGTGCCCAGGACACGCGAGGTGGCACAGATACGCAGTATTTT
.	.	TRBJ2-6	TRBV20-1	CSATYATGANVLTF	TGCAGTGCTACGTACGCAACTGGGGCCAACGTCCTGACTTTC
TRBD1	.	TRBJ1-2	TRBV5-1	CASSPKGGQEHNYGYTF	TGCGCTAGCAGCCCGAAGGGCGGACAGGAACATAACTATGGCTACACCTTC
TRBD1	few	TRBJ2-1	TRBV24-1	CATSDLGKDRVLSSYNEQFF	TGTGCCACCAGTGATTTGGGTAAGGACAGGGTCCTTAGCTCCTACAATGAGCAGTTCTTC
.	many	TRBJ1-2	TRBV6-6	CASSYQGYYGYTF	TGTGCCAGCAGTTACCAGGGGTACTATGGCTACACCTTC
TRBD2	.	TRBJ2-3	TRBV7-2	CASSFSGWSTDTQYF	TGTGCCAGCAGTTTTAGCGGGTGGAGCACAGATACGCAGTATTTT
.	once	TRBJ2-7	TRBV7-8	CASSSRDTGSYEQYF	TGTGCCAGCAGCTCCCGAGACACGGGATCCTACGAGCAGTACTTC
.	.	TRBJ1-4	TRBV4-1	CASSQTPGQSGEKLFF	TGCGCCAGCAGCCAAACCCCCGGACAGAGTGGGGAAAAACTGTTTTTT
TRBD1	few	TRBJ2-7	TRBV20-1	CSASVTGNYYEQYF	TGCAGTGCTAGCGTGACAGGGAATTACTACGAGCAGTACTTC
.	.	TRBJ2-5	TRBV27	CASSWGGGPETQYF	TGTGCCAGCAGTTGGGGTGGGGGGCCAGAGACCCAGTACTTC
.	.	TRBJ1-2	TRBV27	CASGFEGGLGGYTF	TGTGCCAGCGGATTCGAAGGGGGACTGGGGGGCTACACCTTC
.	few	TRBJ1-2	TRBV29-1	CSVEDPGNGYTF	TGCAGCGTTGAAGATCCAGGGAATGGCTACACCTTC
.	few	TRBJ2-2	TRBV12-3/TRBV12-4	CASSLVFGGELFF	TGTGCCAGCAGTTTGGTTTTTGGCGGGGAGCTGTTTTTT
TRBD2	once	TRBJ2-5	TRBV20-1	CSARLGLAGSQETQYF	TGCAGTGCTAGATTAGGACTAGCGGGAAGCCAAGAGACCCAGTACTTC
.	.	TRBJ2-5	TRBV7-9	CASSLRRGKETQYF	TGTGCCAGCAGCTTACGGAGGGGTAAAGAGACCCAGTACTTC